This is a list of T cell receptor beta chains from one sample in a study of graft-versus-host responses after intestinal transplantation. For these receptors, no antigen is known. Data came from immunoSEQ multiplex PCR; TCRdb stores just in-frame clones and leaves some out. The sample includes tens of thousands of clones, about 91% of them seen just once. This material consisted of unstimulated CD8+ T cells sorted from spleen or lymph node cells, taken before intestinal transplant. These receptors were obtained from a human donor who received an intestinal transplant. The CDR3 runs from the conserved cysteine through the conserved F or W. The D gene is left open where the match is weak. Rows may omit the clone size; those that give it use once, few, many or a size class.

j_gene	abundance	v_gene	d_gene	CDR3nt	CDR3aa
TRBJ1-2	-	TRBV29-1	-	TGCAGCGCAGATGGGGCCCTACGGGGAGGTTATGGCTACACCTTC	CSADGALRGGYGYTF
TRBJ2-5	-	TRBV29-1	-	TGCAGCGTTGAAGTAATAGTGGGGAGAGAGACCCAGTACTTC	CSVEVIVGRETQYF
TRBJ2-7	once	TRBV2	-	TGTGCCAGCAGGGAAGGGGGGCGGAGTCTAGACGAGCAGTACTTC	CASREGGRSLDEQYF
TRBJ1-6	-	TRBV5-6	TRBD1	TGTGCCAGCAGCTTGAATGGAGGACAGGGGGTCTTGCCCCTCCACTTT	CASSLNGGQGVLPLHF
TRBJ2-1	-	TRBV9	TRBD2	TGTGCCAGCAGCCACCTAGCGGGGTCTAGCTCCTACAATGAGCAGTTCTTC	CASSHLAGSSSYNEQFF
TRBJ1-4	-	TRBV5-1	TRBD1	TGCGCCAGCAGCTTACGACAGGGGGCGGGTGAAAAACTGTTTTTT	CASSLRQGAGEKLFF
TRBJ2-1	-	TRBV6-5	-	TGTGCCAGCAGTTACGAACGGTCCTACAATGAGCAGTTCTTC	CASSYERSYNEQFF
TRBJ2-1	once	TRBV6-1	TRBD2	TGTGCCAGCAGCGAACTAGCGGGAGGCTACAATGAGCAGTTCTTC	CASSELAGGYNEQFF
TRBJ1-1	once	TRBV18	-	TGTGCCAGCTCACAAGGACTTAACACTGAAGCTTTCTTT	CASSQGLNTEAFF
TRBJ1-1	-	TRBV4-1	TRBD1	TGCGCCAGCAGCCAAGGGACAGGGACGACTGAAGCTTTCTTT	CASSQGTGTTEAFF
TRBJ2-1	once	TRBV6-1	-	TGTGCCAGCGATGGGCTACCCAATGAGCAGTTCTTC	CASDGLPNEQFF
TRBJ2-7	-	TRBV7-9	TRBD2	TGTGCCAGCAGCACTAGCGAGCGCTCCTACGAGCAGTACTTC	CASSTSERSYEQYF
TRBJ2-7	few	TRBV5-6	-	TGTGCCAGCAGCTTTACAGGGATCGACGAGCAGTACTTC	CASSFTGIDEQYF
TRBJ1-2	-	TRBV7-9	TRBD1	TGTGCCAGCAGCTTACAGGGACAGGGGGCTTCTAACTATGGCTACACCTTC	CASSLQGQGASNYGYTF
TRBJ2-2	-	TRBV12-5	TRBD1	TGTGCTAGTGGTCCCCCGGACAGGGGGGCCGGGGAGCTGTTTTTT	CASGPPDRGAGELFF
TRBJ1-3	few	TRBV4-1	-	TGCGCCAGCAGCCAACAGGGAGGGACTGGAAACACCATATATTTT	CASSQQGGTGNTIYF
TRBJ2-1	-	TRBV15	-	TGTGCCACCAGCGGGGCACCCCCATACCTCAATGAGCAGTTCTTC	CATSGAPPYLNEQFF
TRBJ2-3	-	TRBV9	TRBD2	TGTGCCAGCGGGACTAGCGGGGGGGCTGTAGATACGCAGTATTTT	CASGTSGGAVDTQYF
TRBJ1-3	-	TRBV14	-	TGTGCCAGCAGCAGGGAAGTCGGGGAAAACACCATATATTTT	CASSREVGENTIYF
TRBJ2-7	-	TRBV6-5	TRBD1	TGTGCCAGCAGTGGGGACAGTCCCTACGAGCAGTACTTC	CASSGDSPYEQYF
TRBJ2-1	-	TRBV6-5	TRBD1	TGTGCCAGCAGTTACGGGCAGGGGGCAAGGAATGAGCAGTTCTTC	CASSYGQGARNEQFF
TRBJ2-7	-	TRBV7-2	-	TGTGCCAGCAGCTTAGCAGCAGGTAACTACGAGCAGTACTTC	CASSLAAGNYEQYF
TRBJ1-5	-	TRBV10-3	-	TGTGCCATCTCCGGTAGTCAGCCCCAGCATTTT	CAISGSQPQHF
TRBJ1-3	-	TRBV30	-	TGTGCCGCGTTGACACTCTCTGGAAACACCATATATTTT	CAALTLSGNTIYF
TRBJ2-1	-	TRBV29-1	-	TGCAGCGTTGACCAAAACAATGAGCAGTTCTTC	CSVDQNNEQFF
TRBJ1-4	-	TRBV19	-	TGTGCCACCCCGGACAGTAATGAAAAACTGTTTTTT	CATPDSNEKLFF